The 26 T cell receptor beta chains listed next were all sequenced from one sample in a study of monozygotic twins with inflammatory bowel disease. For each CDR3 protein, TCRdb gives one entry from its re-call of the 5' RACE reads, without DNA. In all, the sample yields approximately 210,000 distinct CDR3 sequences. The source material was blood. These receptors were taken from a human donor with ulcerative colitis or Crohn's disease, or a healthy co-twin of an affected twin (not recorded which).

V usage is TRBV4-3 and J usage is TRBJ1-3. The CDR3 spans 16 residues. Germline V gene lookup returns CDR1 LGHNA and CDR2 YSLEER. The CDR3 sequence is CASSQDARDSGNTIYF.

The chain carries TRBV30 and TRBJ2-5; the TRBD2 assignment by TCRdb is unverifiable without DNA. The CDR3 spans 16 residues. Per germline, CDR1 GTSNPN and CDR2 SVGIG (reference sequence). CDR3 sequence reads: CAWSAPKREPQETQYF.

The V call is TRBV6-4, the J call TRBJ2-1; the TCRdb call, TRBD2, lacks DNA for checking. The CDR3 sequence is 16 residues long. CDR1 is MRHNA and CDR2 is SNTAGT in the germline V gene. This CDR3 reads CASSRNSGGAGDEQFF.

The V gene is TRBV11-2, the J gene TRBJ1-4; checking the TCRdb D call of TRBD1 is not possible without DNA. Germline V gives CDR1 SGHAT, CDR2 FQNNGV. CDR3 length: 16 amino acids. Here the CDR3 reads CASSIRGVETGEKLFF.

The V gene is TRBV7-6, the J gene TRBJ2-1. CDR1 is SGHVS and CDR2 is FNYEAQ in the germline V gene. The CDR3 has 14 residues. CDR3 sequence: CASSLTIAYNEQFF.

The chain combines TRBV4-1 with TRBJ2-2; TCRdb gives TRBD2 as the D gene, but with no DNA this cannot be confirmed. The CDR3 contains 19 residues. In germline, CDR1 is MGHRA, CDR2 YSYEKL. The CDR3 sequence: CASAPGLAGGRGNTGELFF.

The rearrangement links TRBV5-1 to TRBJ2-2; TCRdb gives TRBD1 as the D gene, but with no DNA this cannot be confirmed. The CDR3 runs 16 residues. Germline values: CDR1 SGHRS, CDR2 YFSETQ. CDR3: CASRLGGQGNTGELFF.

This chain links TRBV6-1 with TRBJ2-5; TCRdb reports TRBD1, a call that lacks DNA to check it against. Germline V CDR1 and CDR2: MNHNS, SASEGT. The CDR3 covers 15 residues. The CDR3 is CASSEGAGVGETQYF.

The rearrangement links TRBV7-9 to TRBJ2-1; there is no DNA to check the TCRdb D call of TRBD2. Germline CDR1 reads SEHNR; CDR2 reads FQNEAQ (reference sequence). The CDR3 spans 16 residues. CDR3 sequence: CASSLVEASGYNEQFF.

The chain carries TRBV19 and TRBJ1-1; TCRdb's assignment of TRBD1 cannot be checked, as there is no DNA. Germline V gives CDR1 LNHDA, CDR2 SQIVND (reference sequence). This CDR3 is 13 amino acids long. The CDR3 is CASEIQGNTEAFF.

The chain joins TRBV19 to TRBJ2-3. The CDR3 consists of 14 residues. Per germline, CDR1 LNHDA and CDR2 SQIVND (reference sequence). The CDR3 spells CASSVLGFTDTQYF. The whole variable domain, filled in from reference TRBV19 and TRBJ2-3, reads DGGITQSPKYLFRKEGQNVTLSCEQNLNHDAMYWYRQDPGQGLRLIYYSQIVNDFQKGDIAEGYSVSREKKESFPLTVTSAQKNPTAFYLCASSVLGFTDTQYFGPGTRLTVL.

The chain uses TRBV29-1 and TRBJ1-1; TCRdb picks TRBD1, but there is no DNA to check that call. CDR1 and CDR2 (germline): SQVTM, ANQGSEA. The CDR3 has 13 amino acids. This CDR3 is CSVAGHPNTEAFF.

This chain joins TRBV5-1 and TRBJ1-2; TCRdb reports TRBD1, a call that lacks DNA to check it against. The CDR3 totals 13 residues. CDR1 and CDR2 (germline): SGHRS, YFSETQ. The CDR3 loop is CASSLTGGRIRTF. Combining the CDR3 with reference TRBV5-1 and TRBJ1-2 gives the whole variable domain KAGVTQTPRYLIKTRGQQVTLSCSPISGHRSVSWYQQTPGQGLQFLFEYFSETQRNKGNFPGRFSGRQFSNSRSEMNVSTLELGDSALYLCASSLTGGRIRTFGSGTRLTVV.

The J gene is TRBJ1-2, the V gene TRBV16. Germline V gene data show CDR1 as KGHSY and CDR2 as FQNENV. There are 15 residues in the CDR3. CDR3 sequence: CASSQSEGTGDGYTF.

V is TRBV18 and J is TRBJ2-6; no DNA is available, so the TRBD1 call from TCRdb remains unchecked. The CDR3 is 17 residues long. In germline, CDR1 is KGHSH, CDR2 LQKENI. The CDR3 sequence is CASSPGQPNSGANVLTF. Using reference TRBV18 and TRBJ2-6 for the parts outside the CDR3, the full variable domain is NAGVMQNPRHLVRRRGQEARLRCSPMKGHSHVYWYRQLPEEGLKFMVYLQKENIIDESGMPKERFSAEFPKEGPSILRIQQVVRGDSAAYFCASSPGQPNSGANVLTFGAGSRLTVL.

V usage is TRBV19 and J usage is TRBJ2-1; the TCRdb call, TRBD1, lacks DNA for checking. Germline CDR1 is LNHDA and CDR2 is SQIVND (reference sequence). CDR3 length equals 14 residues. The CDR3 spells CASSRGPSYNEQFF.

CDR3 sequence reads: CASSQRVTSEGADTQYF. The J gene is TRBJ2-3, the V gene TRBV6-1; TCRdb's D call of TRBD2 is untestable without DNA. This CDR3 is built from 17 residues. Germline CDR1 and CDR2: MNHNS and SASEGT.

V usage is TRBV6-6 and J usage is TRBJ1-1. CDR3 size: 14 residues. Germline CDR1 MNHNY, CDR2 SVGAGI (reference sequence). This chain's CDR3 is CASSYSGYDTEAFF.

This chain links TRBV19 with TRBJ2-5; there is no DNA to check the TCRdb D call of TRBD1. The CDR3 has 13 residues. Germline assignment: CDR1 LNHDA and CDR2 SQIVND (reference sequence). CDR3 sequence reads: CASSDSDQETQYF.

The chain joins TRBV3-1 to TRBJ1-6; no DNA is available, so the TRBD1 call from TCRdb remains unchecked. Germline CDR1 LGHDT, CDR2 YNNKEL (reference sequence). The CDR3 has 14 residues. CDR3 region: CASSQGGRGSPLHF. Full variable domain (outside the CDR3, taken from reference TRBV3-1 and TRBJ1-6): DTAVSQTPKYLVTQMGNDKSIKCEQNLGHDTMYWYKQDSKKFLKIMFSYNNKELIINETVPNRFSPKSPDKAHLNLHINSLELGDSAVYFCASSQGGRGSPLHFGNGTRLTVT.

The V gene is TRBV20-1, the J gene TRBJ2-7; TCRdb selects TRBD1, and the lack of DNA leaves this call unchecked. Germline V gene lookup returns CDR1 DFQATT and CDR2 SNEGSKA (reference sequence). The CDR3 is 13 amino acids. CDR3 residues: CSAGEGGSYEQYF.

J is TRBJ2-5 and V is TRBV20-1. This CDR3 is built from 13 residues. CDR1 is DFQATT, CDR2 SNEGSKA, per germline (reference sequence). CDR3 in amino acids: CSARSVNQETQYF.

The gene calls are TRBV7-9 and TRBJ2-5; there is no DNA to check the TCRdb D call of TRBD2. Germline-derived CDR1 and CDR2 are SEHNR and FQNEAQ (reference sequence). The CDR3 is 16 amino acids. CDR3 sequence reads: CASSSHSAGTGETQYF.

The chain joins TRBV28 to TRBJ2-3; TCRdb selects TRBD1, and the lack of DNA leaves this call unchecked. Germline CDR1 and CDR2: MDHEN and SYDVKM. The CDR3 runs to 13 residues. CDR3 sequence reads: CASSQFRVDTQYF.

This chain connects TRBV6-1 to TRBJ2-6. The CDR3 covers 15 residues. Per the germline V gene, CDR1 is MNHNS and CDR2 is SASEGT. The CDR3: CASSSGSLGANVLTF.

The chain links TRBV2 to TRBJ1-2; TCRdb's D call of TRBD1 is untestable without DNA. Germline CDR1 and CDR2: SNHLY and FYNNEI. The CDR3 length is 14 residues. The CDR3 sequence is CASSADSGFYGYTF.